These 27 T cell receptor beta chains were sequenced from one sample in a study of T-cell memory formation after mild COVID-19. TCRdb called the 5' RACE reads again in MiXCR, with one record for every CDR3 protein. This sample yields about 560,000 distinct CDR3 sequences, of which 20% to 25% are seen a single time; roughly 8.1% belongs to the top ten. Specimen: PBMCs or a T cell subset sorted from them (not recorded which). Source of these receptors: an adult woman who had mild COVID-19 (a few samples of this study predate the infection). Cell type and time point are not known.

In this sample, this clonotype turned up a few times. The V call is TRBV6-6, the J call TRBJ1-5, with 8 nucleotides matching TRBD1. The ends lost 2 bases at V and 4 bases at J; junction bases unmatched: 10. Germline V lookup: CDR1 MNHNY, CDR2 SVGAGI (reference sequence). CDR3 length equals 17 residues. CDR3 nucleotide sequence: TGTGCCAGCAGTTACACGCGGACAGGGAGGGGGAATCAGCCCCAGCATTTT. Residues: CASSYTRTGRGNQPQHF.

This clonotype has a handful of counts. The chain couples TRBV2 to TRBJ1-5; D perhaps matches TRBD1 (6 bases). V lost 6 bases and J lost 1, with 16 bases in between. The CDR3 runs to 16 residues. CDR1 SNHLY and CDR2 FYNNEI come from the germline V gene. CDR3 residues: CASSLNTGRSNQPQHF. CDR3 nucleotides: TGTGCCAGCAGCCTCAATACAGGGAGGAGCAATCAGCCCCAGCATTTT.

This clonotype was seen only a few times. V usage is TRBV6-2 or TRBV6-3 and J usage is TRBJ2-2; D not resolved. The CDR3 is 16 residues long. CDR1 MNHEY and CDR2 SVGEGT come from the germline V gene. Trimming removed 3 bases at V and 2 bases at J, with 13 bases between. CDR3: CASSYYDLTNTGELFF. CDR3 coding DNA: TGTGCCAGCAGTTATTACGACCTAACAAACACCGGGGAGCTGTTTTTT.

The rearrangement uses TRBV27 and TRBJ2-7; TRBD1 matches 9 bases. This CDR3 region has 16 residues. Germline V gene data show CDR1 as MNHEY and CDR2 as SMNVEV (reference sequence). V dropped 5 bases and J dropped 2; count of bases not matched to a gene: 10. The DNA of the CDR3 is TGTGCCAGCAGTGTTCCCGGGACAGGGAAGCCCTACGAGCAGTACTTC. Its translation is CASSVPGTGKPYEQYF.

The chain combines TRBV4-2 with TRBJ2-1; 9 bases match TRBD2. This CDR3 is 17 amino acids long. V shed 4 bases, J shed 0 bases, and the junction held 7 bases outside the gene matches. CDR1 LGHNA and CDR2 YNFKEQ come from the germline V gene. In DNA, the CDR3 is TGTGCCAGCAGCCTTGGACTAGCGCACAGCTCCTACAATGAGCAGTTCTTC. Protein product: CASSLGLAHSSYNEQFF.

This clonotype was seen a handful of times. The V and J genes are TRBV18 and TRBJ1-5; a weak D match, TRBD1 (5 bases). CDR3 length: 16 residues. Per the germline V gene, CDR1 is KGHSH and CDR2 is LQKENI. Trimming shortened V by 0 bases and J by 1 base, and 10 bases separated the two germline ends. CDR3 loop: CASSPPQGNSNQPQHF. The CDR3 DNA is TGTGCCAGCTCACCACCCCAGGGTAACAGCAATCAGCCCCAGCATTTT.

The chain employs TRBV20-1 and TRBJ2-3, with D possibly called TRBD1 or TRBD2 (6 bases each). V lost 3 bases and J 4 bases, leaving 11 bases between the germline ends. Germline V gene lookup returns CDR1 DFQATT and CDR2 SNEGSKA (reference sequence). The CDR3 is 13 amino acids. In DNA, the CDR3 is TGCAGTGCTAGTTGGGGGGCATCAGATACGCAGTATTTT. Residues: CSASWGASDTQYF.

V and J are TRBV7-7 and TRBJ2-1; weak D call: TRBD1 (5 bases). CDR1 is SSHAT and CDR2 is FNYEAQ in the germline V gene (reference sequence). V was trimmed by 5 bases and J by 1 base, leaving 12 bases between them. The CDR3 is 15 residues long. The CDR3 is CASSPQAGSYNEQFF. The DNA of the CDR3 is TGTGCCAGCAGCCCCCAGGCAGGGTCCTACAATGAGCAGTTCTTC.

This clonotype turned up a few times. The chain uses TRBV6-5 and TRBJ2-5, with unresolved D. The CDR3 has 13 amino acids. Between the trimmed V and J ends, which lost 6 bases and 1 base, there was a span of 9 bases. Germline CDR1 reads MNHEY; CDR2 reads SVGAGI. The CDR3 bases are TGTGCCAGCAGAAGGATTACCCAAGAGACCCAGTACTTC. It specifies CASRRITQETQYF.

The table lists this clonotype with a few counts. The chain employs TRBV24-1 and TRBJ2-5, with a possible D match to TRBD1 (6 bases). The CDR3 runs 13 residues. The V gene's germline CDR1 is KGHDR and CDR2 SFDVKD. Trimming removed 6 bases at V and 3 bases at J, with 10 bases between. The CDR3 DNA is TGTGCCACCAGTACAGGGTTAGAAGAGACCCAGTACTTC. Amino acid sequence: CATSTGLEETQYF.

J is TRBJ2-2 and V is TRBV9, with D tentatively TRBD1 (5 bases). This CDR3 spans 15 amino acids. Germline V gene lookup returns CDR1 SGDLS and CDR2 YYNGEE. Deletions cut 0 bases from V and 2 bases from J, with 8 bases between. In nucleotides, the CDR3 is TGTGCCAGCAGCGTAGACAGGATAAACACCGGGGAGCTGTTTTTT. The encoded protein is CASSVDRINTGELFF. Full variable domain (missing parts from reference TRBV9 and TRBJ2-2): DSGVTQTPKHLITATGQRVTLRCSPRSGDLSVYWYQQSLDQGLQFLIQYYNGEERAKGNILERFSAQQFPDLHSELNLSSLELGDSALYFCASSVDRINTGELFFGEGSRLTVL.

The rearrangement joins TRBV12-3 or TRBV12-4 to TRBJ2-1, with a weak D call TRBD2 (5 bases). The CDR3 consists of 12 residues. Trimming stripped 7 bases from V and 5 bases from J, with 9 bases between. In nucleotides, the CDR3 is TGTGCCAGCATTGGGAGAAACAATGAGCAGTTCTTC. As protein: CASIGRNNEQFF.

The genes are TRBV12-3 or TRBV12-4 and TRBJ1-1; the D gene is possibly TRBD1 (6 bases). The CDR3 runs to 14 residues. V was pared by 7 bases and J by 5 bases, with 17 bases between. In DNA form, the CDR3 reads TGTGCCAGCAATCACAGGGATTCTAGGACTGAAGCTTTCTTT. Its translation: CASNHRDSRTEAFF.

This clonotype was seen more than once but under ten times. V is TRBV5-1 and J is TRBJ1-1; no firm D call. V was trimmed by 5 bases and J by 1 base, leaving 12 bases between them. CDR1 and CDR2 (germline): SGHRS, YFSETQ. The CDR3 loop spans 14 amino acids. CDR3 region: CASRLTPTNTEAFF. In DNA, the CDR3 is TGCGCCAGCAGGCTGACCCCAACGAACACTGAAGCTTTCTTT.

The rearrangement uses TRBV12-3 or TRBV12-4 and TRBJ1-2; D gene ambiguous. V was clipped by 3 bases and J by 6 bases, with 8 bases between them. This CDR3 has 12 amino acids. CDR3 region: CASSFWEDGYTF. The CDR3 region has the DNA TGTGCCAGCAGTTTCTGGGAGGATGGCTACACCTTC.

This clonotype was seen only a few times. The chain carries TRBV2 and TRBJ2-7, with D maybe TRBD2 (7 bases). The germline V gene encodes CDR1 SNHLY and CDR2 FYNNEI. With 6 bases removed from V and 2 bases from J, the gap between germline ends came to 17 bases. This CDR3 is 15 amino acids long. The CDR3 protein is CASSPTGRGTYEQYF. The CDR3 DNA is TGTGCCAGCAGCCCTACAGGGAGGGGAACCTACGAGCAGTACTTC.

This clonotype was counted a few times. This chain connects TRBV6-1 to TRBJ1-4, with TRBD1 matching over 7 bases. The trim removed 0 bases at V and 7 bases at J, leaving 5 bases unmatched. The CDR3 length is 15 residues. Germline-derived CDR1 and CDR2 are MNHNS and SASEGT. This CDR3 reads CASSEARQGFEKLFF. CDR3 coding DNA: TGTGCCAGCAGTGAAGCGCGACAGGGTTTTGAAAAACTGTTTTTT.

CDR3 amino acids: CASSQGSGGLNEQFF. CDR3 bases: TGTGCCAGCAGCCAAGGTAGCGGGGGGCTAAATGAGCAGTTCTTC. The genes are TRBV4-2 and TRBJ2-1; 10 bases agree with TRBD2. V was pared by 1 base and J by 7 bases, with 4 bases of the junction left unmatched. Germline lookup yields CDR1 LGHNA and CDR2 YNFKEQ. The CDR3 has 15 amino acids.

This chain joins TRBV12-3 or TRBV12-4 and TRBJ1-3; D perhaps matches TRBD1 (5 bases). V was clipped by 7 bases and J by 3 bases, with 13 bases between them. The CDR3 totals 14 residues. CDR3 region: CASTNTGVGNTIYF. CDR3 nucleotide sequence: TGTGCCAGCACCAATACGGGGGTTGGAAACACCATATATTTT.

This clonotype was detected ten times or more. The chain combines TRBV12-3 or TRBV12-4 with TRBJ2-2; D is unclear. The CDR3 extends over 10 amino acids. V was shortened by 5 bases and J by 7 bases, with 2 bases between the two germline ends. In DNA form, the CDR3 reads TGTGCCAGCAGTGGCGGGGAGCTGTTTTTT. Encoded protein: CASSGGELFF.

This clonotype was seen more than once but under ten times. The chain links TRBV6-2 or TRBV6-3 to TRBJ2-1; 11 positions match TRBD1. Unmatched junction bases numbered 4, after V lost 5 bases and J lost 7 bases. The CDR3 extends over 14 amino acids. From germline, CDR1 is MNHEY and CDR2 SVGEGT. CDR3 in DNA: TGTGCCAGCAGTGGGACAGGGGGAGGGAATGAGCAGTTCTTC. Its translation: CASSGTGGGNEQFF.

A few counts support this clonotype. The rearrangement links TRBV14 to TRBJ2-7; 8 bases are shared with TRBD2. The ends lost 4 bases at V and 3 bases at J; junction bases unmatched: 8. Germline lookup yields CDR1 SGHDN and CDR2 FVKESK. The CDR3 runs to 15 residues. The CDR3 DNA follows: TGTGCCAGCAGCCCGAGCGGGAGAGATTACTACGAGCAGTACTTC. Amino acid sequence: CASSPSGRDYYEQYF.

The V call is TRBV18, the J call TRBJ1-5; no firm D call. V shed 8 bases and J shed 0 bases, with 14 bases lying between them. Germline CDR1 is KGHSH and CDR2 is LQKENI. The CDR3 covers 15 residues. Here the CDR3 reads CASAKSPVSNQPQHF. For the CDR3, the DNA is TGTGCCAGCGCAAAAAGCCCCGTTAGCAATCAGCCCCAGCATTTT.

This clonotype was seen a handful of times. The chain combines TRBV7-2 with TRBJ2-3; a possible D gene is TRBD2 (6 bases). V lost 0 bases to trimming and J lost 6 bases, with 16 bases between them. The CDR3 sequence is 16 residues long. Germline V CDR1 and CDR2: SGHTA, FQGNSA. As DNA, the CDR3 is TGTGCCAGCAGCTTAGCGAGCGGGCCTATCAGGGATACGCAGTATTTT. This encodes CASSLASGPIRDTQYF.

The rearrangement joins TRBV27 to TRBJ2-7; D call uncertain. The CDR3 extends over 15 amino acids. V lost 2 bases to trimming and J lost 0 bases, with 11 bases between them. The germline gives CDR1 MNHEY, CDR2 SMNVEV (reference sequence). The CDR3 protein is CASSLGSYSSYEQYF. The CDR3 DNA is TGTGCCAGCAGTTTAGGCAGCTATAGCTCCTACGAGCAGTACTTC.

The chain uses TRBV12-3 or TRBV12-4 and TRBJ1-6; D remains ambiguous. This CDR3 contains 18 residues. V was cut by 5 bases and J by 1 base, with 18 bases left in between. In DNA, the CDR3 is TGTGCCAGCAGTCCCCCCGTGAGGGTTTCTTCCTATAATTCACCCCTCCACTTT. Residues: CASSPPVRVSSYNSPLHF.

This clonotype was recorded a few times. The V and J genes are TRBV3-1 and TRBJ1-1; perhaps TRBD1 as D (6 bases). The V and J ends lost 2 bases and 7 bases respectively, with 11 bases between them. The CDR3 is made up of 13 amino acids. Germline lookup yields CDR1 LGHDT and CDR2 YNNKEL (reference sequence). DNA for the CDR3: TGTGCCAGCAGCCAAATTTCGGGACATGAAGCTTTCTTT. This sequence encodes CASSQISGHEAFF. Variable domain in full (rest from reference TRBV3-1 and TRBJ1-1): DTAVSQTPKYLVTQMGNDKSIKCEQNLGHDTMYWYKQDSKKFLKIMFSYNNKELIINETVPNRFSPKSPDKAHLNLHINSLELGDSAVYFCASSQISGHEAFFGQGTRLTVV.